One and the same sample provided the 30 T cell receptor beta chains below, sequenced in a study of cytomegalovirus exposure and HLA in healthy donors. It was with 60 Vbeta and 13 Jbeta primers that the PCR ran. The table came from immunoSEQ multiplex PCR; TCRdb's copy has only in-frame clones and leaves some out. The sample yields 130,000 to 150,000 clones, 72% seen once. Sequenced: PBMCs. The origin of the receptors is a man aged 35 to 55 in good health and CMV-seronegative.

The chain combines TRBV19 with TRBJ1-5, with TRBD1 matching 7 bases. The V segment lost 4 bases and the J segment 6 bases; nucleotides outside the gene matches: 9. The CDR3 has 15 residues. The V gene's germline CDR1 is LNHDA and CDR2 SQIVND (reference sequence). DNA for the CDR3: TGTGCCAGTAGTACCTACAGGGGCAAAGGTCAGCCCCAGCATTTT. It yields the protein CASSTYRGKGQPQHF.

This chain connects TRBV27 to TRBJ2-5; 11 positions agree with TRBD2. Unmatched junction bases numbered 5, after V lost 3 bases and J lost 14 bases. This CDR3 is built from 12 residues. Germline CDR1 and CDR2: MNHEY and SMNVEV (reference sequence). The DNA for the CDR3 is TGTGCCAGCAGTTTTCTAGCGGGGGGCCTTTACTTC. Protein: CASSFLAGGLYF.

The rearrangement links TRBV19 to TRBJ1-5; 7 nucleotides match TRBD1. The V segment lost 1 base and the J segment 7 bases; nucleotides outside the gene matches: 7. Germline V lookup: CDR1 LNHDA, CDR2 SQIVND (reference sequence). The CDR3 covers 15 residues. CDR3 residues: CASSIVGGGGQPQHF. The CDR3 DNA is TGTGCCAGTAGTATAGTAGGGGGCGGCGGGCAGCCCCAGCATTTT. The whole variable domain, filled in from reference TRBV19 and TRBJ1-5, reads DGGITQSPKYLFRKEGQNVTLSCEQNLNHDAMYWYRQDPGQGLRLIYYSQIVNDFQKGDIAEGYSVSREKKESFPLTVTSAQKNPTAFYLCASSIVGGGGQPQHFGDGTRLSIL.

The V gene is TRBV30, the J gene TRBJ2-3; 7 positions agree with TRBD2. There are 16 residues in the CDR3. Germline CDR1 and CDR2: GTSNPN and SVGIG (reference sequence). Unmatched junction bases numbered 10, after V lost 4 bases and J lost 0 bases. CDR3 DNA: TGTGCCTGGACTCTATCTAGCGGACCTAGCACAGATACGCAGTATTTT. It encodes CAWTLSSGPSTDTQYF.

This clone was seen a few times. The gene calls are TRBV6-1 and TRBJ1-3; TRBD1 matches at 7 bases. Germline lookup yields CDR1 MNHNS and CDR2 SASEGT. J lost 0 bases, V lost 3 bases, and 8 bases had no gene match. This CDR3 contains 17 residues. This chain's CDR3 is CASSETGLAFSGNTIYF. CDR3 DNA sequence: TGTGCCAGCAGTGAGACAGGGCTTGCGTTCTCTGGAAACACCATATATTTT.

The gene calls are TRBV18 and TRBJ2-7; TRBD1 aligns across 8 bases. Germline V gene sequence: CDR1 KGHSH, CDR2 LQKENI. The J segment lost 6 bases and the V segment lost 3 bases, leaving 10 bases of the junction unmatched. The CDR3 totals 15 residues. The CDR3 nucleotides read TGTGCCAGCTCACCCTTAGGACAGGGATTCATCGAGCAGTACTTC. It specifies CASSPLGQGFIEQYF.

The chain joins TRBV7-9 to TRBJ2-6; D possibly corresponds to TRBD1 (6 bases). The CDR3 contains 17 residues. From germline, CDR1 is SEHNR and CDR2 FQNEAQ (reference sequence). The V and J ends lost 7 bases and 0 bases respectively, with 16 bases between them. CDR3 protein: CASIGGRGPSGANVLTF. CDR3 coding DNA: TGTGCCAGCATTGGGGGCAGGGGACCCTCTGGGGCCAACGTCCTGACTTTC.

The chain couples TRBV6-5 to TRBJ1-1, with D unclear. With 4 bases removed from V and 1 base from J, the gap between germline ends came to 7 bases. Germline CDR1 reads MNHEY; CDR2 reads SVGAGI. The CDR3 is 13 amino acids. CDR3 nucleotide sequence: TGTGCCAGCAGTTTTGGGCCGAACACTGAAGCTTTCTTT. Amino acid sequence: CASSFGPNTEAFF.

The V and J genes are TRBV7-9 and TRBJ2-7; unclear D gene. The V gene lost 3 bases and the J gene lost 2 bases, with 8 bases spanning the gap. The CDR3 spans 13 residues. The germline V gene has CDR1 SEHNR and CDR2 FQNEAQ (reference sequence). The CDR3 reads CASSFGRPYEQYF. DNA for the CDR3: TGTGCCAGCAGCTTCGGCAGGCCCTACGAGCAGTACTTC. The entire variable domain, with the rest obtained from reference TRBV7-9 and TRBJ2-7, is as follows: DTGVSQNPRHKITKRGQNVTFRCDPISEHNRLYWYRQTLGQGPEFLTYFQNEAQLEKSRLLSDRFSAERPKGSFSTLEIQRTEQGDSAMYLCASSFGRPYEQYFGPGTRLTVT.

A few counts support this clone. The V and J genes are TRBV7-9 and TRBJ2-7; unclear D gene. The CDR3 loop spans 13 amino acids. V was trimmed by 5 bases and J by 2 bases, leaving 10 bases between them. Germline-derived CDR1 and CDR2 are SEHNR and FQNEAQ (reference sequence). The CDR3, as DNA: TGTGCCAGCAGCCGAACAGACACCTACGAGCAGTACTTC. Translated: CASSRTDTYEQYF.

This chain links TRBV5-4 with TRBJ1-1, with D unclear. Germline lookup yields CDR1 SGHNT and CDR2 YYREEE (reference sequence). There are 14 residues in the CDR3. V shed 0 bases and J shed 5 bases, with 11 bases lying between them. For the CDR3, the DNA is TGTGCCAGCAGCTTGGTAGGTTGGGCTACTGAAGCTTTCTTT. As protein: CASSLVGWATEAFF.

The J gene is TRBJ2-3, the V gene TRBV5-1; no clear D. Germline loops: CDR1 SGHRS, CDR2 YFSETQ. V gave up 0 bases and J gave up 0 bases, with 8 bases separating them. The CDR3 consists of 15 residues. CDR3 DNA: TGCGCCAGCAGCTTGGGTCTTTCTAGCACAGATACGCAGTATTTT. It yields the protein CASSLGLSSTDTQYF.

The CDR3 loop is CASSEGISYNEQFF. The CDR3 DNA is TGTGCCAGCAGTGAGGGAATCTCCTACAATGAGCAGTTCTTC. The chain is built from TRBV7-2 and TRBJ2-1; weak D call: TRBD2 (5 bases). This CDR3 spans 14 amino acids. Trimming stripped 6 bases from V and 0 bases from J, with 9 bases between. The germline gives CDR1 SGHTA, CDR2 FQGNSA.

J is TRBJ2-1 and V is TRBV7-6; TRBD2 aligns across 8 bases. The V and J ends lost 10 bases and 5 bases, in that order; junction bases with no gene match: 10. This CDR3 is built from 14 residues. Germline values: CDR1 SGHVS, CDR2 FNYEAQ. This chain's CDR3 is CAIPGGRPNNEQFF. As DNA, the CDR3 is TGTGCCATCCCAGGCGGGAGGCCAAACAATGAGCAGTTCTTC. The full variable domain, with the rest looked up from reference TRBV7-6 and TRBJ2-1, is GAGVSQSPRYKVTKRGQDVALRCDPISGHVSLYWYRQALGQGPEFLTYFNYEAQQDKSGLPNDRFSAERPEGSISTLTIQRTEQRDSAMYRCAIPGGRPNNEQFFGPGTRLTVL.

V usage is TRBV5-1 and J usage is TRBJ2-7, with 12 bases lining up with TRBD1. In germline, CDR1 is SGHRS, CDR2 YFSETQ. V was clipped by 4 bases and J by 7 bases; unmatched bases: 6. CDR3 length: 14 residues. CDR3 sequence reads: CASSAGDRGHEQYF. The CDR3 DNA follows: TGCGCCAGCAGCGCCGGGGACAGGGGGCATGAGCAGTACTTC.

The rearrangement uses TRBV29-1 and TRBJ2-7; 11 bases are a match to TRBD2. From germline, CDR1 is SQVTM and CDR2 ANQGSEA. This CDR3 has 14 amino acids. J gave up 2 bases and V 6 bases, and 6 bases lay outside the gene matches. CDR3: CSVLGLAGPYEQYF. For the CDR3, the DNA is TGCAGCGTCCTCGGACTAGCGGGCCCCTACGAGCAGTACTTC.

The V and J genes are TRBV11-1 and TRBJ2-3, with D possibly TRBD2 on 7 matching bases. Germline loops: CDR1 SGHAT, CDR2 FQDESV (reference sequence). The CDR3 is 15 residues long. The V end lost 4 bases, the J end lost 0 bases, and 11 bases lay between the germline ends. The CDR3 sequence is CASSWTAGSTDTQYF. Here the CDR3 DNA reads TGTGCCAGCAGCTGGACAGCGGGGAGCACAGATACGCAGTATTTT.

The chain uses TRBV5-1 and TRBJ2-3; TRBD2 might be the D (5 bases). Per the germline V gene, CDR1 is SGHRS and CDR2 is YFSETQ. V was trimmed by 5 bases and J by 5 bases, leaving 9 bases between them. There are 12 residues in the CDR3. The CDR3 here is CASRLDQDTQYF. DNA of the CDR3: TGCGCCAGCAGACTAGACCAAGATACGCAGTATTTT. Drawing the rest from reference TRBV5-1 and TRBJ2-3, the complete variable domain is KAGVTQTPRYLIKTRGQQVTLSCSPISGHRSVSWYQQTPGQGLQFLFEYFSETQRNKGNFPGRFSGRQFSNSRSEMNVSTLELGDSALYLCASRLDQDTQYFGPGTRLTVL.

The rearrangement joins TRBV14 to TRBJ1-2; D perhaps matches TRBD1 (6 bases). V was cut by 0 bases and J by 2 bases, with 10 bases left in between. CDR1 and CDR2 from the germline V gene are SGHDN and FVKESK. CDR3 size: 15 residues. The CDR3 protein is CASSQDAGVNYGYTF. The CDR3 nucleotides read TGTGCCAGCAGCCAAGATGCAGGGGTGAACTATGGCTACACCTTC.

J is TRBJ2-2 and V is TRBV5-1, with 12 bases fitting TRBD1. The germline CDR1 and CDR2 sequences are SGHRS and YFSETQ. The ends lost 4 bases at V and 7 bases at J; junction bases unmatched: 8. There are 16 residues in the CDR3. The CDR3 region is CASSVTGTGGIGELFF. Here the CDR3 DNA reads TGCGCCAGCAGCGTTACCGGGACAGGGGGCATCGGGGAGCTGTTTTTT.

A few counts support this clone. The chain carries TRBV4-1 and TRBJ2-2; 9 nucleotides agree with TRBD1. The V segment lost 8 bases and the J segment 4 bases; nucleotides outside the gene matches: 8. The V gene's germline CDR1 is MGHRA and CDR2 YSYEKL. This CDR3 is built from 15 residues. This chain's CDR3 is CASARGQGGTGELFF. In DNA, the CDR3 is TGCGCCAGCGCCCGGGGACAGGGCGGCACCGGGGAGCTGTTTTTT.

The V and J genes are TRBV4-1 and TRBJ2-1, with D perhaps TRBD1 (5 bases). The CDR3 is 12 amino acids. Germline V CDR1 and CDR2: MGHRA, YSYEKL. V lost 2 bases and J lost 10, with 9 bases in between. This chain's CDR3 is CASSQSGHEQFF. CDR3 nucleotides: TGCGCCAGCAGCCAATCAGGACACGAGCAGTTCTTC.

This clone was counted a few times. This rearrangement joins TRBV6-4 to TRBJ2-6; 8 positions agree with TRBD2. Germline CDR1 MRHNA, CDR2 SNTAGT. The CDR3 spans 16 residues. Trimming removed 4 bases from V and 0 bases from J; junction bases left unmatched: 2. The CDR3 loop is CASSAGLGSGANVLTF. Here the CDR3 DNA reads TGTGCCAGCAGTGCGGGACTAGGCTCTGGGGCCAACGTCCTGACTTTC.

This clone has just a few counts. The chain recombines TRBV5-1 with TRBJ1-4, with D possibly TRBD1 on 5 matching bases. Germline V gene sequence: CDR1 SGHRS, CDR2 YFSETQ. There are 15 residues in the CDR3. V dropped 0 bases and J dropped 3 bases, with 9 bases sitting between them. This chain's CDR3 is CASSLAGTSNEKLFF. CDR3 DNA: TGCGCCAGCAGCTTGGCCGGGACTTCTAATGAAAAACTGTTTTTT.

The chain uses TRBV4-1 and TRBJ1-4, with 9 bases fitting TRBD1. The CDR3 is made up of 17 amino acids. Per the germline V gene, CDR1 is MGHRA and CDR2 is YSYEKL. V was clipped by 3 bases and J by 6 bases; unmatched bases: 11. CDR3 coding DNA: TGCGCCAGCAGCCACGCCGTGGGACAGGGAAGGGATGAAAAACTGTTTTTT. Translation gives CASSHAVGQGRDEKLFF.

V usage is TRBV5-6 and J usage is TRBJ2-7, with D uncertain. Trimming took 0 bases from V and 4 from J, leaving 5 bases between them. The CDR3 sequence is 12 residues long. CDR1 is SGHDT and CDR2 is YYEEEE in the germline V gene. The CDR3 region has the DNA TGTGCCAGCAGCTTGGGAGTTTACGAGCAGTACTTC. It codes for CASSLGVYEQYF.

The chain links TRBV7-6 to TRBJ1-1; D possibly corresponds to TRBD1 (6 bases). Trimming left V 4 bases short and J 6 bases short, with 12 bases between. CDR3 length: 13 amino acids. The germline gives CDR1 SGHVS, CDR2 FNYEAQ. The DNA of the CDR3 is TGTGCCAGCAGCTACGGACAGTACTCTGAAGCTTTCTTT. Its translation: CASSYGQYSEAFF.

The V and J genes are TRBV5-4 and TRBJ2-3, with D tentatively TRBD1 (6 bases). Looked up from germline, CDR1 is SGHNT and CDR2 is YYREEE (reference sequence). The CDR3 is made up of 16 amino acids. Trimming pared 1 base from V and 4 bases from J, leaving 16 bases between. CDR3 nucleotides: TGTGCCAGCAGCTTGAACAGGGAGCTTAGCGCAGATACGCAGTATTTT. It codes for CASSLNRELSADTQYF.

The V gene is TRBV7-6, the J gene TRBJ2-3; TRBD2 agrees at 7 bases. CDR3 size: 16 residues. Trimming took 1 base from V and 1 from J; bases not matched to a gene: 5. The germline V gene has CDR1 SGHVS and CDR2 FNYEAQ. Here the CDR3 reads CASSLVGGGGTDTQYF. The CDR3 DNA sequence: TGTGCCAGCAGCTTAGTTGGCGGGGGAGGCACAGATACGCAGTATTTT.

This chain uses TRBV28 with TRBJ2-7; 7 bases are shared with TRBD1. This CDR3 is 14 amino acids long. Germline CDR1 is MDHEN and CDR2 is SYDVKM. The ends lost 8 bases at V and 0 bases at J; junction bases unmatched: 7. CDR3 residues: CASARQGSSYEQYF. As DNA, the CDR3 is TGTGCCAGCGCGCGACAGGGAAGCTCCTACGAGCAGTACTTC.